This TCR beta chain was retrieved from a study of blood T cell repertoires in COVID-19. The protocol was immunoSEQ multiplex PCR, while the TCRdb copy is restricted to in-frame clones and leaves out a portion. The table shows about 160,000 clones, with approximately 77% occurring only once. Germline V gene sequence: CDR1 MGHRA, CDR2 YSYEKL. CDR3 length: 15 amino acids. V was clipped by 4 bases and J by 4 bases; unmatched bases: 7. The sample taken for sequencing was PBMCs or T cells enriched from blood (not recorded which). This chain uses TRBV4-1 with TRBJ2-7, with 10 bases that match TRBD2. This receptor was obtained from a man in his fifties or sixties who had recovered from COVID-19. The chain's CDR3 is CASSPLAGGLYEQYF. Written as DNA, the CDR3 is TGCGCCAGCAGCCCCTTAGCGGGGGGACTATACGAGCAGTACTTC.